The clone carrying this T cell receptor (beta chain) appeared a single time. The target antigen is unknown. The primer mix had 60 Vbeta and 13 Jbeta primers. TCRdb keeps only in-frame clones here, not all; method: immunoSEQ multiplex PCR. The sample has about 70,000 clones; just over 85% are singletons. Germline V gene sequence: CDR1 MNHEY, CDR2 SMNVEV (reference sequence). The CDR3 has 13 amino acids. Trimming removed 0 bases at V and 10 bases at J, with 10 bases between. The data belong to a study of cytomegalovirus exposure and HLA in healthy donors. Points from the study as a whole: As a later analysis revealed, most CMV-associated TCR beta chains appeared HLA-restricted. Some TCR beta chains (about 180 of them) were listed as cytomegalovirus-associated. Analysis performed later showed TCR beta chains linked to HLA being more clonally expanded than equally common others. Follow-up analysis later connected one missense variant in DCLRE1C with trimming of TCR beta V- and J-genes.

The source material was PBMCs. The chain links TRBV27 to TRBJ2-1; the D is unclear. The TCR was taken from a young woman in good health and CMV-seronegative. This CDR3 reads CASSLSFEEEQFF. For the CDR3, the DNA is TGTGCCAGCAGTTTATCCTTTGAGGAAGAGCAGTTCTTC.